A single sample is the source of the 3 T cell receptor beta chains below, sequenced in a study of blood T cell repertoires in COVID-19. Sequenced by immunoSEQ multiplex PCR; TCRdb stores in-frame clones only, minus some. The table records approximately 150,000 clones, 83% of them present only once. The sample consisted of peripheral blood. These receptors were collected from a woman of 80 years or more with acute or convalescent COVID-19.

The chain links TRBV19 to TRBJ2-7; D not certain. The germline gives CDR1 LNHDA, CDR2 SQIVND (reference sequence). Trimming shortened V by 6 bases and J by 3 bases, and 18 bases separated the two germline ends. This CDR3 is 15 amino acids long. The CDR3 loop is CASSAFHGVNYEQYF. CDR3 bases: TGTGCCAGTAGCGCCTTTCACGGAGTCAACTACGAGCAGTACTTC.

The chain employs TRBV4-1 and TRBJ2-3, with 10 nucleotides matching TRBD1. The CDR3 spans 16 residues. The germline V gene encodes CDR1 MGHRA and CDR2 YSYEKL. The junction had 8 bases not matched to a gene; V was cut back by 5 bases and J by 3 bases. The CDR3 loop is CASSSGTGVGTDTQYF. Written as DNA, the CDR3 is TGCGCCAGCAGCTCTGGGACAGGGGTGGGGACAGATACGCAGTATTTT.

This chain joins TRBV6-5 and TRBJ2-5; 9 nucleotides align to TRBD1. The V gene's germline CDR1 is MNHEY and CDR2 SVGAGI. This CDR3 is 15 amino acids long. The V segment lost 6 bases and the J segment 5 bases; nucleotides outside the gene matches: 10. The CDR3 DNA sequence: TGTGCCAGCAGCCCCCCCGGGACAGGGACCGAGACCCAGTACTTC. Translated, it gives CASSPPGTGTETQYF.